One sample yielded the 3 T cell receptor beta chains listed below, sequenced in a study of T cell repertoires in cytomegalovirus infection. TCRdb redid the calling of the reads with MiXCR, one entry per CDR3 protein. Of about 830,000 distinct CDR3 sequences listed, 32% are singletons. No antigen is known for these receptors. The sample in question was cultured CD8+ T cells from PBMCs, obtained from culture after CMV antigen stimulation. These receptors were taken from a human donor in good health (CMV status not recorded). Some clones in this sample may be carry-over from other donors' samples.

The chain joins TRBV7-9 to TRBJ2-6, with TRBD1 identical over 7 bases. J lost 4 bases, V lost 7 bases, and 16 bases had no gene match. This CDR3 has 18 residues. Per the germline V gene, CDR1 is SEHNR and CDR2 is FQNEAQ (reference sequence). CDR3 bases: TGTGCCAGCATCTCAAAGGGGGCGTCATCGAGAGGGGCCAACGTCCTGACTTTC. Its protein is CASISKGASSRGANVLTF.

This clonotype counts as medium-sized. The V gene is TRBV6-7, the J gene TRBJ2-4; D gene ambiguous. TRBV6-7 is an open reading frame, and its role is uncertain. Trimming cost V 7 bases and J 0 bases, with 13 bases left between them. The CDR3 sequence is 15 residues long. The CDR3, as DNA: TGTGCCAGCACGATCAGAAAACTAGCCAAAAACATTCAGTACTTC. This gives the protein CASTIRKLAKNIQYF.

V is TRBV27 and J is TRBJ2-1, with 11 bases fitting TRBD1. The CDR3 contains 17 residues. In germline, CDR1 is MNHEY, CDR2 SMNVEV (reference sequence). Trimming at V came to 6 bases and at J to 4 bases, leaving 11 bases not matched to a gene. The CDR3 DNA reads TGTGCCAGCAGACAAGGCCGGGACAGGGGGGGGTACAATGAGCAGTTCTTC. This translates into CASRQGRDRGGYNEQFF.